A single T cell receptor (beta chain) is shown here with its context. V lost 4 bases and J 0 bases, leaving 5 bases between the germline ends. The CDR3 runs 12 residues. From germline, CDR1 is DFQATT and CDR2 SNEGSKA (reference sequence). TCRdb fed the RT-PCR reads into MiXCR, producing one record per CDR3 protein. Among about 680,000 distinct CDR3 sequences, 12% to 15% were seen once, and the ten largest hold roughly 3.9%. The specimen sequenced was memory CD4+ T cells from blood. The chain links TRBV20-1 to TRBJ2-3, with D hard to call. This clonotype was sampled from a female donor in good health, serving as a healthy control. Written as DNA, the CDR3 is TGCAGTGCTATTGGAAGCACAGATACGCAGTATTTT. Protein sequence: CSAIGSTDTQYF.